These 22 T cell receptor beta chains came from one sample sequenced in a study of cytomegalovirus exposure and HLA in healthy donors. This table comes from immunoSEQ multiplex PCR, and its TCRdb copy is limited to in-frame clones, with some not included. This table holds 350,000 or so clones, roughly 89% found once. The source material was PBMCs. Receptor source: a woman between 18 and 29 years old in good health and CMV-seronegative.

This clone was seen repeatedly, ten times or more. The chain uses TRBV25-1 and TRBJ2-7; perhaps TRBD1 as D (5 bases). The germline CDR1 and CDR2 sequences are MGHDK and SYGVNS. V was clipped by 9 bases and J by 0 bases, with 12 bases between them. The CDR3 is 13 residues long. The CDR3 region is CARTADSSYEQYF. As DNA, the CDR3 is TGTGCCAGGACGGCTGACAGCTCCTACGAGCAGTACTTC.

The V gene is TRBV5-8, the J gene TRBJ2-7; 8 bases map to TRBD2. CDR1 is SGHTS and CDR2 is YDEGEE in the germline V gene. The CDR3 loop spans 14 amino acids. J lost 2 bases, V lost 2 bases, and 3 bases had no gene match. CDR3 coding DNA: TGTGCCAGCAGCTTATACGGGAGGGCCTACGAGCAGTACTTC. The encoded protein is CASSLYGRAYEQYF. Looking up the rest from reference TRBV5-8 and TRBJ2-7 gives the full variable domain: EAGVTQSPTHLIKTRGQQATLRCSPISGHTSVYWYQQALGLGLQFLLWYDEGEERNRGNFPPRFSGRQFPNYSSELNVNALELEDSALYLCASSLYGRAYEQYFGPGTRLTVT.

The chain recombines TRBV7-3 with TRBJ1-2, with D possibly being TRBD1 (6 bases). The CDR3 sequence is 14 residues long. Trimming removed 1 base from V and 3 bases from J, with 9 bases in between. Germline CDR1 is SGHTA and CDR2 is FQGTGA. The CDR3 DNA reads TGTGCCAGCAGCTTAAACAAGGGGGACTATGGCTACACCTTC. It is translated as CASSLNKGDYGYTF.

This clone appeared once. Germline and junction disagree at one end, which may indicate a read error. This chain links TRBV7-7 with TRBJ1-4, with D uncertain. This CDR3 contains 13 residues. Germline values: CDR1 SSHAT, CDR2 FNYEAQ (reference sequence). The CDR3 region is CASSVHLNEKLFF. DNA for the CDR3: TGTGCTAGCAGCGTACATCTTAATGAAAAACTGTTTTTT.

V is TRBV28 and J is TRBJ2-3; 10 bases map to TRBD2. The CDR3 extends over 17 amino acids. Germline values: CDR1 MDHEN, CDR2 SYDVKM. The ends lost 2 bases at V and 0 bases at J; junction bases unmatched: 5. The CDR3 DNA sequence: TGTGCCAGCAGTTTACTAGCGGGGGTGCCAAGCACAGATACGCAGTATTTT. Residues: CASSLLAGVPSTDTQYF. The full variable domain, its missing parts supplied by reference TRBV28 and TRBJ2-3, is DVKVTQSSRYLVKRTGEKVFLECVQDMDHENMFWYRQDPGLGLRLIYFSYDVKMKEKGDIPEGYSVSREKKERFSLILESASTNQTSMYLCASSLLAGVPSTDTQYFGPGTRLTVL.

This rearrangement joins TRBV19 to TRBJ2-5, with D hard to call. Germline lookup yields CDR1 LNHDA and CDR2 SQIVND (reference sequence). V lost 4 bases and J lost 2, with 8 bases in between. CDR3 length: 13 residues. The CDR3 bases are TGTGCCAGTAGTAATTCCGGGCAAGAGACCCAGTACTTC. It yields the protein CASSNSGQETQYF. The full variable domain, completed using reference TRBV19 and TRBJ2-5, is DGGITQSPKYLFRKEGQNVTLSCEQNLNHDAMYWYRQDPGQGLRLIYYSQIVNDFQKGDIAEGYSVSREKKESFPLTVTSAQKNPTAFYLCASSNSGQETQYFGPGTRLLVL.

This chain connects TRBV4-2 to TRBJ2-3; TRBD1 aligns across 9 bases. The junction had 15 bases not matched to a gene; V was cut back by 2 bases and J by 0 bases. The CDR3 spans 20 residues. Germline-derived CDR1 and CDR2 are LGHNA and YNFKEQ. The CDR3 DNA sequence: TGTGCCAGCAGCCAACCAGAGACCGGGACAGGGCCTTCTAGCACAGATACGCAGTATTTT. The encoded protein is CASSQPETGTGPSSTDTQYF.

This clone turned up a few times. This chain connects TRBV6-1 to TRBJ1-5; D is possibly TRBD1 (5 bases). The germline V and J ends were trimmed by 3 bases and 4 bases, with 16 bases remaining between them. Germline assignment: CDR1 MNHNS and CDR2 SASEGT. The CDR3 length is 16 residues. The CDR3 DNA follows: TGTGCCAGCAGTGATGCGGGTGGGAGGGGAAATCAGCCCCAGCATTTT. Protein sequence: CASSDAGGRGNQPQHF.

The J gene is TRBJ1-5, the V gene TRBV4-3; 8 bases are a match to TRBD1. CDR1 is LGHNA and CDR2 is YSLEER in the germline V gene. This CDR3 region has 13 residues. The trim removed 2 bases at V and 15 bases at J, leaving 9 bases unmatched. CDR3 residues: CASSQYLGQVAHF. CDR3 in DNA: TGCGCCAGCAGCCAATATTTGGGACAGGTCGCGCATTTT.

The chain recombines TRBV12-5 with TRBJ1-3; the D gene is possibly TRBD1 (5 bases). Per germline, CDR1 LGHNT and CDR2 FRNRAP. The CDR3 is 14 residues long. Deletions cut 5 bases from V and 2 bases from J, with 10 bases between. DNA of the CDR3: TGTGCTAGTGGTGACGGGGGGGCTGGAAACACCATATATTTT. Its protein is CASGDGGAGNTIYF. Supplemented by reference TRBV12-5 and TRBJ1-3, the full variable domain reads DARVTQTPRHKVTEMGQEVTMRCQPILGHNTVFWYRQTMMQGLELLAYFRNRAPLDDSGMPKDRFSAEMPDATLATLKIQPSEPRDSAVYFCASGDGGAGNTIYFGEGSWLTVV.

The V and J genes are TRBV29-1 and TRBJ2-1; 7 positions agree with TRBD2. Germline trimming cut 7 bases from V and 1 base from J; bases unmatched to any gene: 10. This CDR3 region has 15 residues. The germline V gene has CDR1 SQVTM and CDR2 ANQGSEA. The CDR3 sequence is CSAEFSGPSYNEQFF. The CDR3 DNA reads TGCAGCGCCGAATTTAGCGGGCCATCCTACAATGAGCAGTTCTTC.

The rearrangement uses TRBV11-1 and TRBJ2-7; D uncertain. Germline lookup yields CDR1 SGHAT and CDR2 FQDESV (reference sequence). V dropped 2 bases and J dropped 4 bases, with 6 bases sitting between them. CDR3 length: 12 amino acids. The CDR3 region has the DNA TGTGCCAGCAGCTTATTCCCGTACGAGCAGTACTTC. Translating gives CASSLFPYEQYF. The full variable domain, in which reference TRBV11-1 and TRBJ2-7 provide the parts outside the CDR3, is EAEVAQSPRYKITEKSQAVAFWCDPISGHATLYWYRQILGQGPELLVQFQDESVVDDSQLPKDRFSAERLKGVDSTLKIQPAELGDSAMYLCASSLFPYEQYFGPGTRLTVT.

This sequence joins TRBV7-2 and TRBJ1-2; no clear D gene. Germline assignment: CDR1 SGHTA and CDR2 FQGNSA. The CDR3 is 15 amino acids. The V end lost 5 bases, the J end lost 4 bases, and 17 bases lay between the germline ends. The CDR3 region has the DNA TGTGCCAGCAGCGGAGGACGGAGAGGTGGCTATGGCTACACCTTC. Its translation: CASSGGRRGGYGYTF.

CDR3 loop: CASSQGGPGRTAYEQYF. The CDR3 DNA follows: TGCGCCAGCAGCCAAGGGGGGCCAGGGCGCACTGCCTACGAGCAGTACTTC. The chain is built from TRBV4-3 and TRBJ2-7; a possible D gene is TRBD1 (6 bases). Germline V lookup: CDR1 LGHNA, CDR2 YSLEER. Deletions cut 1 base from V and 2 bases from J, with 18 bases between. The CDR3 spans 17 residues.

This clone was observed once. The V gene is TRBV29-1, the J gene TRBJ2-1; 8 nucleotides agree with TRBD2. There are 15 residues in the CDR3. Germline CDR1 SQVTM, CDR2 ANQGSEA. Trimming cost V 4 bases and J 5 bases; bases outside gene matches: 10. CDR3 in amino acids: CSVASSGSFNNEQFF. As DNA, the CDR3 is TGCAGCGTTGCATCGAGCGGGAGTTTCAACAATGAGCAGTTCTTC.

V is TRBV7-3 and J is TRBJ2-1, with TRBD2 identical over 8 bases. V dropped 2 bases and J dropped 6; count of bases not matched to a gene: 0. Germline CDR1 is SGHTA and CDR2 is FQGTGA. CDR3 length: 13 amino acids. Written as DNA, the CDR3 is TGTGCCAGCAGCTTACTAGCGGGCAATGAGCAGTTCTTC. Amino acids: CASSLLAGNEQFF.

The chain is built from TRBV7-3 and TRBJ2-1; 10 positions match TRBD2. The CDR3 extends over 15 amino acids. With 5 bases clipped from V and 4 bases from J, the junction kept 5 bases outside the gene matches. CDR1 and CDR2 from the germline V gene are SGHTA and FQGTGA. The CDR3 loop is CASSQRTSGYNEQFF. The CDR3 bases are TGTGCCAGCAGCCAAAGGACTAGCGGTTACAATGAGCAGTTCTTC.

This sequence joins TRBV13 and TRBJ2-1; 11 bases map to TRBD2. This CDR3 region has 15 residues. V lost 6 bases and J lost 7; bases outside the gene matches: 8. CDR1 is PRHDT, CDR2 FYEKMQ, per germline (reference sequence). The CDR3 sequence: CASRDTSGSSNEQFF. As DNA, the CDR3 is TGTGCCAGCAGGGATACTAGCGGGAGTTCTAATGAGCAGTTCTTC.

The chain employs TRBV6-1 and TRBJ2-7, with D unclear. V was clipped by 0 bases and J by 4 bases, with 19 bases between them. Germline values: CDR1 MNHNS, CDR2 SASEGT. This CDR3 contains 17 residues. The CDR3 here is CASSEAVFPGEEYEQYF. In nucleotides, the CDR3 is TGTGCCAGCAGTGAAGCGGTATTTCCTGGAGAGGAATACGAGCAGTACTTC.

In its sample, this clone was seen a few times. V is TRBV19 and J is TRBJ1-5; 8 bases align to TRBD1. V gave up 6 bases and J gave up 4 bases; unmatched junction bases: 11. Per the germline V gene, CDR1 is LNHDA and CDR2 is SQIVND (reference sequence). The CDR3 is made up of 16 amino acids. CDR3 amino acids: CASSQTGTGPNQPQHF. The CDR3 DNA reads as TGTGCCAGTAGCCAGACCGGGACAGGACCTAATCAGCCCCAGCATTTT.

This clone was seen just once. CDR3 region: CASNLQEGETQYF. The CDR3 nucleotides read TGTGCCAGCAACCTACAGGAGGGCGAGACCCAGTACTTC. This chain connects TRBV27 to TRBJ2-5, with D possibly matching TRBD2 (6 bases). Looked up from germline, CDR1 is MNHEY and CDR2 is SMNVEV (reference sequence). The germline V and J ends were trimmed by 7 bases and 5 bases, with 14 bases remaining between them. There are 13 residues in the CDR3.

In its sample, this clone was seen a few times. The rearrangement joins TRBV2 to TRBJ2-7; D may be TRBD2 (6 bases). Trimming left V 5 bases short and J 6 bases short, with 11 bases between. The CDR3 contains 12 residues. Germline CDR1 is SNHLY and CDR2 is FYNNEI. CDR3: CASSSGLTEQYF. CDR3 sequence (DNA): TGTGCCAGCAGTTCGGGACTGACCGAGCAGTACTTC.